These 25 T cell receptor beta chains were all obtained from the same sample, sequenced in a study of T cells in women clearing cervical HPV infection. Some clones are missing from TCRdb's copy, which holds only in-frame ones; the method was immunoSEQ multiplex PCR. The repertoire table contains roughly 40,000 clones. What was sequenced was blood buffy coat. The origin of the receptors is a woman between 18 and 69 years old with a cervical HPV16 infection that either progressed to CIN3+ or cleared (not recorded which).

Comment on this clone: The CDR3 end lies 3 residues beyond the end of the read and is filled in from the germline J gene. J is TRBJ1-1 and V is TRBV7-3; D may be TRBD1 (6 bases). This CDR3 comprises 14 residues. Germline V gene data show CDR1 as SGHTA and CDR2 as FQGTGA. Trimming took off 5 bases at V and 4 bases at J, with 14 bases between the two ends. The CDR3 reads CASSKQGRGTEAFF. The sequenced part of the CDR3 DNA is TGTGCCAGCAGCAAACAGGGTCGGGGCACTGAA.

Details on this clone: The read ends 3 residues early relative to the CDR3; the germline J gene fills the gap. The V gene is TRBV7-2, the J gene TRBJ1-1; TRBD1 matches 7 bases. Germline V CDR1 and CDR2: SGHTA, FQGNSA. V shed 5 bases, J shed 4 bases, and the junction held 7 bases outside the gene matches. This CDR3 region has 14 residues. The CDR3 loop is CASSPRAGGTEAFF. The covered CDR3 bases are TGTGCCAGCAGCCCCCGCGCAGGGGGCACTGAA.

Remarks on this clone: The read terminates 3 residues ahead of where the CDR3 ends, so the germline J gene completes it. The chain couples TRBV19 to TRBJ1-3; D not resolved. Per germline, CDR1 LNHDA and CDR2 SQIVND (reference sequence). The CDR3 has 15 amino acids. V was pared by 3 bases and J by 2 bases, with 11 bases between. The CDR3 loop reads CASSITRGAGNTIYF. The CDR3 bases that were read are TGTGCCAGTAGTATCACCCGGGGTGCTGGAAACACC.

Comments on this clone: The read ends 3 residues shy of where the CDR3 ends; the end is completed using the germline J gene. The chain recombines TRBV24-1 with TRBJ1-4, with a possible D match to TRBD1 (6 bases). The CDR3 totals 13 residues. Germline-derived CDR1 and CDR2 are KGHDR and SFDVKD. Between the trimmed V and J ends, which lost 9 bases and 8 bases, there was a span of 15 bases. The covered CDR3 bases are TGTGCCACCGGGGGCGTTATGTCGGAAAAA. It encodes CATGGVMSEK. The whole CDR3 sequence is CATGGVMSEKLFF.

Worth noting for this clone: The read ends 3 residues shy of where the CDR3 ends; the end is completed using the germline J gene. The rearrangement uses TRBV30 and TRBJ2-5, with D possibly matching TRBD2 (6 bases). The CDR3 runs 13 residues. CDR1 is GTSNPN, CDR2 SVGIG, per germline (reference sequence). V lost 1 base and J lost 4, with 10 bases in between. CDR3 in amino acids: CAWSETRGETQYF. CDR3 DNA (partial): TGTGCCTGGAGTGAGACTAGAGGAGAGACC.

Worth noting for this clone: The CDR3 is cut off 3 residues early in the read; its end comes from the germline J gene. V usage is TRBV2 and J usage is TRBJ1-4, with D hard to call. CDR3 length: 14 amino acids. V lost 6 bases, J lost 2 bases, and 10 bases lay in between. Germline lookup yields CDR1 SNHLY and CDR2 FYNNEI. The CDR3 is CASSGEGTNEKLFF. Incomplete CDR3 DNA: TGTGCCAGCAGCGGGGAGGGCACTAATGAAAAA.

Note on this clone: The sequenced fragment ends 3 residues before the CDR3 boundary, so the rest is inferred from the germline J gene. The rearrangement links TRBV5-3 to TRBJ1-4; 7 bases map to TRBD1. TRBV5-3 is treated as an ORF (open reading frame) with a function not yet certain. The CDR3 extends over 16 amino acids. The V segment lost 7 bases and the J segment 1 base; nucleotides outside the gene matches: 10. CDR3 DNA (partial): TGTGCCAGAGGACCCGCCGACAGGGTAACTAATGAAAAA. Residues: CARGPADRVTNEK. The complete CDR3 protein is CARGPADRVTNEKLFF.

A word on this clone: The read ends 3 residues shy of where the CDR3 ends; the end is completed using the germline J gene. This chain uses TRBV19 with TRBJ2-1; 8 bases are a match to TRBD1. The V segment lost 4 bases and the J segment 7 bases; nucleotides outside the gene matches: 12. The germline V gene encodes CDR1 LNHDA and CDR2 SQIVND (reference sequence). The CDR3 is 16 residues long. The CDR3 reads CASSTQTGDSRNEQFF. The sequenced CDR3 bases are TGTGCCAGTAGTACTCAGACAGGGGACTCCCGAAATGAG.

Concerning this clone: The DNA ends 3 residues before the CDR3 does, and the rest of the CDR3 is filled in from the germline J gene. The chain uses TRBV10-1 and TRBJ2-1; 8 nucleotides agree with TRBD2. In germline, CDR1 is WNHNN, CDR2 SYGVQD (reference sequence). The CDR3 contains 16 residues. J was trimmed by 7 bases and V by 0 bases; bases with no gene match: 8. The part of the CDR3 DNA that was read is TGCGCCAGCAGTGAGTCGGCGGTAGCGGGGAATAATGAG. This codes for CASSESAVAGNNE. The entire CDR3 sequence reads CASSESAVAGNNEQFF.

As to this clone: The read gets to within 3 residues of the CDR3 end, and the germline J gene fills in the rest. V is TRBV4-2 and J is TRBJ2-7, with D tentatively TRBD2 (6 bases). This CDR3 has 13 residues. V was cut by 0 bases and J by 6 bases, with 9 bases left in between. Germline V lookup: CDR1 LGHNA, CDR2 YNFKEQ. CDR3 DNA (partial): TGTGCCAGCAGCCAAGATCGGGGGTCCGAG. Residues: CASSQDRGSE. From start to end, the CDR3 is CASSQDRGSEQYF.

With regard to this clone: The read ends 3 residues before the CDR3 terminus; that terminus is restored from the germline J gene. The chain couples TRBV5-1 to TRBJ1-2, with D perhaps TRBD1 (5 bases). CDR1 is SGHRS and CDR2 is YFSETQ in the germline V gene. Trimming pared 4 bases from V and 4 bases from J, leaving 14 bases between. This CDR3 contains 14 residues. Partial CDR3 DNA: TGCGCCAGCAGCGTACAGGCATCCCGCTATGGC. Protein: CASSVQASRYG. The full CDR3 protein is CASSVQASRYGYTF.

Remarks on this clone: The CDR3 is cut off 3 residues early in the read; its end comes from the germline J gene. The rearrangement uses TRBV5-1 and TRBJ2-7; 7 positions agree with TRBD1. Germline V gene data show CDR1 as SGHRS and CDR2 as YFSETQ. The J segment lost 5 bases and the V segment lost 1 base, leaving 9 bases of the junction unmatched. CDR3 length: 15 amino acids. This CDR3 is CASSLRQGVMNEQYF. CDR3 bases read: TGCGCCAGCAGCTTGCGTCAGGGGGTAATGAACGAG.

Here the CDR3 reads CSVRAGANTDTQYF. Partial CDR3 DNA: TGCAGCGTCCGAGCGGGGGCGAACACAGATACG. V gene TRBV29-1 combines with J gene TRBJ2-3, with 8 bases fitting TRBD2. The CDR3 goes on 3 residues after the read ends, and that part is filled in from the germline J gene. After removal of 6 bases from V and 2 bases from J, the junction contained 7 bases not matched to a gene. CDR3 size: 14 residues. From germline, CDR1 is SQVTM and CDR2 ANQGSEA.

Comment on this clone: The read terminates 3 residues ahead of where the CDR3 ends, so the germline J gene completes it. This chain links TRBV14 with TRBJ1-2; no reliable D call. The germline gives CDR1 SGHDN, CDR2 FVKESK. The CDR3 length is 13 residues. Trimming took 1 base from V and 3 from J, leaving 6 bases between them. The CDR3: CASSQGRDYGYTF. CDR3 DNA, as far as it was read: TGTGCCAGCAGCCAAGGACGGGACTATGGC.

Note on this clone: The read falls 3 residues short of the CDR3 end, and the missing part is taken from the germline J gene. The chain recombines TRBV20-1 with TRBJ2-3, with 11 nucleotides matching TRBD2. Looked up from germline, CDR1 is DFQATT and CDR2 is SNEGSKA (reference sequence). CDR3 size: 15 residues. The ends lost 0 bases at V and 6 bases at J; junction bases unmatched: 5. The CDR3 sequence is CSARDSGGAGDTQYF. Partial CDR3 DNA: TGCAGTGCTAGAGATAGCGGGGGGGCCGGGGATACG.

In the case of this clone: The junction departs from the called germline gene at one end, perhaps through a read error. The read ends 3 residues early relative to the CDR3; the germline J gene fills the gap. The chain uses TRBV7-7 and TRBJ2-1; 11 bases match TRBD2. The CDR3 is made up of 14 amino acids. Germline V lookup: CDR1 SSHAT, CDR2 FNYEAQ (reference sequence). The CDR3 sequence: CASSLASGGYEQFF. The CDR3 bases that were read are TGTGCTAGCAGCTTAGCTAGCGGGGGGTATGAG.

To note about this clone: The CDR3 end is not reached by the read, which stops 3 residues before it; the germline J gene fills it in. The chain recombines TRBV2 with TRBJ1-5; TRBD1 is a possible D gene (5 bases). The CDR3 length is 15 residues. Trimming left V 4 bases short and J 0 bases short, with 10 bases between. CDR1 and CDR2 from the germline V gene are SNHLY and FYNNEI. Partial CDR3 DNA: TGTGCCAGCAGTGGACAGAGGTTTAGCAATCAGCCC. Its protein product is CASSGQRFSNQP. The entire CDR3 protein reads CASSGQRFSNQPQHF. Full variable domain (outside the CDR3, taken from reference TRBV2 and TRBJ1-5): EPEVTQTPSHQVTQMGQEVILRCVPISNHLYFYWYRQILGQKVEFLVSFYNNEISEKSEIFDDQFSVERPDGSNFTLKIRSTKLEDSAMYFCASSGQRFSNQPQHFGDGTRLSIL.

With respect to this clone: The read halts 3 residues ahead of the CDR3 end, with the missing end drawn from the germline J gene. The chain combines TRBV7-3 with TRBJ2-2, with D possibly being TRBD2 (7 bases). Looked up from germline, CDR1 is SGHTA and CDR2 is FQGTGA. Trimming cost V 4 bases and J 0 bases, with 15 bases left between them. There are 17 residues in the CDR3. The CDR3 reads CASSYGGRGPNTGELFF. CDR3 bases read: TGTGCCAGCAGCTATGGGGGGCGGGGGCCGAACACCGGGGAG.

Points on this clone: With the read ending 3 residues before the CDR3 end, the germline J gene is used to fill in that end. This chain uses TRBV27 with TRBJ2-7, with D hard to call. CDR3 length equals 17 residues. V lost 4 bases and J 0 bases, leaving 19 bases between the germline ends. Germline V CDR1 and CDR2: MNHEY, SMNVEV (reference sequence). CDR3 amino acids: CASSSLKARKNSYEQYF. The DNA read from the CDR3 is TGTGCCAGCAGTTCCTTAAAAGCGCGGAAGAACTCCTACGAG.

On this clone: The read comes to an end 3 residues before the CDR3 does, leaving the germline J gene to fill in the end. The rearrangement links TRBV20-1 to TRBJ2-5; D not certain. Germline V gene sequence: CDR1 DFQATT, CDR2 SNEGSKA (reference sequence). This CDR3 is built from 15 residues. The V end lost 5 bases, the J end lost 3 bases, and 19 bases lay between the germline ends. CDR3 DNA (partial): TGCAGTGCTGGATCTTGGGCACAAAAGGAAGAGACC. Translating it yields CSAGSWAQKEET. The whole CDR3 sequence reads CSAGSWAQKEETQYF.

Concerning this clone itself: The CDR3 is cut off 3 residues early in the read; its end comes from the germline J gene. The chain joins TRBV4-1 to TRBJ2-2; tentatively, D is TRBD2 (5 bases). V shed 3 bases and J shed 9 bases, with 14 bases lying between them. The CDR3 has 14 residues. CDR1 and CDR2 from the germline V gene are MGHRA and YSYEKL. CDR3 DNA (partial): TGCGCCAGCAGCCATCCGGGGTTTCGGAGGGAG. This sequence encodes CASSHPGFRRE. The full-length CDR3 reads as CASSHPGFRRELFF.

Points on this clone: The missing CDR3 end, 3 residues past where the read stops, is filled in from the germline J gene. The same CDR3 is also encoded by other DNA sequences in this sample. The chain carries TRBV10-3 and TRBJ1-2; 8 bases map to TRBD1. The CDR3 sequence is 13 residues long. Germline CDR1 ENHRY, CDR2 SYGVKD. V shed 8 bases and J 6 bases; nucleotides not matched to a gene: 8. The CDR3 loop is CAIYGQGLDGYTF. The sequenced CDR3 bases are TGTGCCATCTATGGACAGGGTTTGGATGGC.

To note about this clone: The observed sequence ends 3 residues before the CDR3 terminus, with the missing tail filled in from the germline J gene. The chain is built from TRBV7-8 and TRBJ1-6, with a tentative D call TRBD1 (5 bases). Between the trimmed V and J ends, which lost 4 bases and 7 bases, there was a span of 17 bases. This CDR3 contains 16 residues. Per the germline V gene, CDR1 is SGHVS and CDR2 is FQNEAQ. This CDR3 reads CASSSEGRNGNSPLHF. Incomplete CDR3 DNA: TGTGCCAGCAGCTCGGAGGGGCGTAACGGGAATTCACCC. Based on the CDR3 plus reference TRBV7-8 and TRBJ1-6, the full variable domain is GAGVSQSPRYKVAKRGQDVALRCDPISGHVSLFWYQQALGQGPEFLTYFQNEAQLDKSGLPSDRFFAERPEGSVSTLKIQRTQQEDSAVYLCASSSEGRNGNSPLHFGNGTRLTVT.

As for this clone: Read data end 3 residues before the CDR3 end; the end is taken from the germline J gene. The V call is TRBV19, the J call TRBJ1-5, with a tentative D call TRBD1 (6 bases). This CDR3 spans 14 amino acids. Germline lookup yields CDR1 LNHDA and CDR2 SQIVND (reference sequence). Trimming stripped 5 bases from V and 6 bases from J, with 14 bases between. The CDR3 here is CASSPGIGGQPQHF. The CDR3 DNA, read in part, is TGTGCCAGTAGTCCAGGGATAGGGGGTCAGCCC.

Incomplete CDR3 DNA: TGTGCCAGCTCACCCAGTAGAGCAGGGGAGTACAATGAG. Translation gives CASSPSRAGEYNE. In full, the CDR3 reads CASSPSRAGEYNEQFF. The chain links TRBV18 to TRBJ2-1, with D perhaps matching TRBD1 (6 bases). The read ends 3 residues before the CDR3 terminus; that terminus is restored from the germline J gene. CDR1 is KGHSH, CDR2 LQKENI, per germline. V lost 3 bases and J lost 4, with 16 bases in between. The CDR3 is 16 amino acids.